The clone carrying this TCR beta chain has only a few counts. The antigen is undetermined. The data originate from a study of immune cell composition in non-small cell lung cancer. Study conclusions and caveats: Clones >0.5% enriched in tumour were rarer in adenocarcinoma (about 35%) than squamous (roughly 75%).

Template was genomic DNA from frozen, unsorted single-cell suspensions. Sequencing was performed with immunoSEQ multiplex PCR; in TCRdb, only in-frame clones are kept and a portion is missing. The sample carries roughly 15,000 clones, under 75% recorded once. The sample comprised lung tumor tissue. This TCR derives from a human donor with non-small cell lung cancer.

CDR3 amino acids: CASSSSTDTQYF. The CDR3 DNA is TGCGCCAGCAGCTCTAGCACAGATACGCAGTATTTT. The chain employs TRBV5-1 and TRBJ2-3; D gene ambiguous. CDR1 and CDR2 from the germline V gene are SGHRS and YFSETQ. The V gene lost 3 bases and the J gene lost 0 bases, with 2 bases spanning the gap. The CDR3 length is 12 residues.